The rows below give T cell receptor beta chains drawn from one sample of a study of T cell repertoires in cytomegalovirus infection. These receptors are not linked to any known antigen. TCRdb itself ran the reads through MiXCR, one entry per CDR3 protein. This table holds roughly 500,000 distinct CDR3 sequences, roughly a third found once. Here the sequenced sample was cultured PBMCs, taken from culture after CMV antigen stimulation. These receptors all stem from a human donor in good health (CMV status not recorded). Some clones in this sample may be carry-over from other donors' samples. Each CDR3 is given with its conserved first and last residue.

CASRPLNRNEQFF TRBJ2-1 TRBV7-2
CASRLAGGLGELFF TRBJ2-2 TRBV3-1
CASSRQQGPETQYF TRBJ2-5 TRBV4-3
CASSRTVTGKSDTQYF TRBJ2-3 TRBV7-2
CASTLGVRDYEQYF TRBJ2-7 TRBV2
CASSQDGTNQETQYF TRBJ2-5 TRBV4-1
CASSYGGSPSNNEQFF TRBJ2-1 TRBV6-8
CASSLRNQGDTEAFF TRBJ1-1 TRBV7-2
CASSRENTYNEQFF TRBJ2-1 TRBV5-4
CASSLVGRALHF TRBJ1-6 TRBV7-2
CASSLVRFSEQFF TRBJ2-1 TRBV7-9
CASSPPHGQPQHF TRBJ1-5 TRBV18
CASSQPGVTDTQYF TRBJ2-3 TRBV4-1
CASSSSGTGMYVFLYTF TRBJ1-2 TRBV28
CASSLGHRETDTQYF TRBJ2-3 TRBV7-6
CASSLGGTGRDTQYF TRBJ2-3 TRBV5-1
CASSLQASGTTGELFF TRBJ2-2 TRBV7-2
CASSIGLSTDTQYF TRBJ2-3 TRBV19
CASSLAALSGNTIYF TRBJ1-3 TRBV7-2
CASSWETAGGVGTF TRBJ1-2 TRBV7-9
CASSQTGVQPQHF TRBJ1-5 TRBV6-5
CATSDATSAGKYEQFF TRBJ2-1 TRBV24-1
CATSDTRGGSTYEQYF TRBJ2-7 TRBV24-1
CASSIPGGANTEAFF TRBJ1-1 TRBV19
CASSYGLAGQGEQYF TRBJ2-7 TRBV6-6
CASRQRYGYTF TRBJ1-2 TRBV7-2
CASSALSGSDQDTQYF TRBJ2-3 TRBV6-2/TRBV6-3
CASRTGQQETQYF TRBJ2-5 TRBV5-1
CASGFDPGLYGYTF TRBJ1-2 TRBV12-5
CASSQERYPDLKDTQYF TRBJ2-3 TRBV4-3
CASSDSGRAGGDTQYF TRBJ2-3 TRBV2
CASSLASEAFF TRBJ1-1 TRBV7-2
CASSLIIWGGSNEQFF TRBJ2-1 TRBV7-2
CASSLALTEGDQPQHF TRBJ1-5 TRBV7-4
CASSVDRPSTNEKLFF TRBJ1-4 TRBV7-2
CAISRKKEYYGYTF TRBJ1-2 TRBV10-3
CAISSGQANSPLHF TRBJ1-6 TRBV10-3
CASSQGGAYNEQFF TRBJ2-1 TRBV4-1
CASSAAPGTHTQYF TRBJ2-3 TRBV19
CASRDSADTQYF TRBJ2-3 TRBV18
CASSFWGYEQYF TRBJ2-7 TRBV6-1
CASSSHLAGVREQYF TRBJ2-7 TRBV7-2
CASRPGQRRVKAFF TRBJ1-1 TRBV6-5
CSVLDPRRPQKTQYF TRBJ2-5 TRBV29-1
CASSPRSTPGQGYGYTF TRBJ1-2 TRBV5-4
CASSQRGRVQETQYF TRBJ2-5 TRBV4-2
CASREETANTEAFF TRBJ1-1 TRBV6-2/TRBV6-3
CASSLASESSGNTIYF TRBJ1-3 TRBV7-6
CASSPGPGQGEETQYF TRBJ2-5 TRBV7-3
CASSPPDRVGNNEQFF TRBJ2-1 TRBV5-3
CAISEGLASTDTQYF TRBJ2-3 TRBV10-3
CSAFQLAGVRETQYF TRBJ2-5 TRBV20-1
CASSEWVIGLGDEKLFF TRBJ1-4 TRBV25-1